This entry describes one T cell receptor beta chain. Trimming pared 0 bases from V and 6 bases from J, leaving 12 bases between. The CDR3 extends over 15 amino acids. The V gene's germline CDR1 is LNHNV and CDR2 YYDKDF (reference sequence). The sample belongs to a study of cytomegalovirus exposure and HLA in healthy donors. The assay was immunoSEQ multiplex PCR, and TCRdb's table has in-frame clones only and misses some. Among about 110,000 clones listed, almost 96% were seen once. Separate from the 666-subject first cohort, the 120-subject validation cohort was the one that the donors belonged to. This clonotype was obtained from a woman younger than 35 in good health and CMV-seronegative. V usage is TRBV15 and J usage is TRBJ1-5; D not resolved. What was sequenced was PBMCs. CDR3 protein: CATSRDQVLGQPQHF. Written as DNA, the CDR3 is TGTGCCACCAGCAGAGATCAGGTACTTGGTCAGCCCCAGCATTTT.